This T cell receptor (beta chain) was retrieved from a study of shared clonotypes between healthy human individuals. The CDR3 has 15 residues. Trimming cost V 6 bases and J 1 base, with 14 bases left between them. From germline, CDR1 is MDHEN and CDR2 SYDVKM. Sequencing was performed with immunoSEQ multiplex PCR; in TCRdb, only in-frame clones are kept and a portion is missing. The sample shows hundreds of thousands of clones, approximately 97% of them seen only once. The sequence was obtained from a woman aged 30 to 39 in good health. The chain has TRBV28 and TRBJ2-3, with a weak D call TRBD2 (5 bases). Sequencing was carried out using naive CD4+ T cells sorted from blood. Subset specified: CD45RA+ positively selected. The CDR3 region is CASRTAGIGTDTQYF. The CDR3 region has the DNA TGTGCCAGCAGAACCGCCGGGATCGGCACAGATACGCAGTATTTT.